Listed below are T cell receptor beta chains from one sample, sequenced in a study of T-cell reconstitution after alpha-beta-depleted transplantation in children. TCRdb called the PCR reads again in MiXCR, with one record for every CDR3 protein. The sample records about 460,000 distinct CDR3 sequences, 10% being singletons. The sample here was PBMCs, taken before TCRalphabeta/CD19-depleted stem cell transplant. Receptors were obtained from a child aged 2 to 15 with inherited bone marrow failure, due to receive a stem cell transplant. Both conserved end residues are part of each CDR3. D genes are given only for firm matches. Clone size, where shown, is once, few, many, or a class for clones that have expanded.

length,D,J,size,V,CDR3,DNA
17,TRBD2,TRBJ2-1,many,TRBV15,CATSRDSGLAGYNEQFF,TGTGCCACCAGCAGAGATTCTGGACTAGCGGGATACAATGAGCAGTTCTTC
14,.,TRBJ2-7,many,TRBV27,CASSLGVGPFEQYF,TGTGCCAGCAGTTTAGGAGTAGGTCCCTTTGAGCAGTACTTC
15,.,TRBJ2-1,many,TRBV11-2,CASSLKRGRHNEQFF,TGTGCCAGCAGCTTAAAAAGGGGCAGGCACAATGAGCAGTTCTTC
15,.,TRBJ2-7,many,TRBV7-2,CASSLVELASYEQYF,TGTGCCAGCAGCTTAGTGGAACTAGCCTCCTACGAGCAGTACTTC
13,.,TRBJ2-7,many,TRBV5-1,CASSLPRAYEQYF,TGCGCCAGCAGCTTACCGCGGGCCTACGAGCAGTACTTC
8,.,TRBJ2-1,.,TRBV20-1,CSASGGPF,TGCAGTGCTAGTGGAGGTCCATTC
13,.,TRBJ2-7,many,TRBV10-3,CAISAGQGYEQYF,TGTGCCATCAGTGCGGGGCAGGGTTACGAGCAGTACTTC
17,TRBD2,TRBJ2-1,.,TRBV7-2,CASSLSPLVAGALEQFF,TGTGCCAGCAGCTTATCCCCTCTGGTAGCGGGAGCCCTTGAGCAGTTCTTC
17,TRBD2,TRBJ2-7,.,TRBV4-1,CASSQGGLTSGPYEQYF,TGCGCCAGCAGCCAGGGGGGATTGACTAGCGGTCCCTACGAGCAGTACTTC
13,.,TRBJ2-7,few,TRBV20-1,CSGGGKGSYEQYF,TGCAGTGGGGGAGGCAAGGGCTCCTACGAGCAGTACTTC
15,TRBD1,TRBJ1-5,many,TRBV27,CASSLGQGGNQPQHF,TGTGCCAGCAGCTTGGGACAGGGCGGCAATCAGCCCCAGCATTTT
13,TRBD1,TRBJ2-1,many,TRBV9,CASSPRDSNEQFF,TGTGCCAGCAGCCCCCGGGACAGCAATGAGCAGTTCTTC
15,TRBD2,TRBJ2-1,many,TRBV24-1,CATSDSSGGNNEQFF,TGTGCCACCAGTGATTCGTCGGGAGGGAACAATGAGCAGTTCTTC
15,.,TRBJ2-7,many,TRBV5-1,CASSLEEGSSYEQYF,TGCGCCAGCAGCTTGGAGGAGGGGAGCTCCTACGAGCAGTACTTC
15,TRBD1,TRBJ2-7,many,TRBV27,CASSLRAGGSYEQYF,TGTGCCAGCAGTTTGAGGGCAGGGGGTTCCTACGAGCAGTACTTC
14,.,TRBJ2-5,many,TRBV29-1,CSAQWSRGGETQYF,TGCAGCGCCCAATGGTCCCGGGGTGGGGAGACCCAGTACTTC
16,TRBD2,TRBJ2-2,few,TRBV20-1,CSAIGSTSLNTGELFF,TGCAGTGCTATAGGGTCGACTAGCCTAAACACCGGGGAGCTGTTTTTT
17,.,TRBJ2-7,many,TRBV21-1,CASRWPLAGGRNYEQYF,TGTGCCAGCAGATGGCCCTTGGCGGGAGGGCGCAACTACGAGCAGTACTTC
11,.,TRBJ2-1,many,TRBV28,CASSFGTPQFF,TGTGCCAGCAGTTTCGGGACTCCCCAGTTCTTC
15,.,TRBJ2-1,many,TRBV9,CASSGAEGGGGEQFF,TGTGCCAGCAGCGGGGCAGAGGGGGGGGGAGGTGAGCAGTTCTTC
14,.,TRBJ2-6,.,TRBV20-1,CSVGRLGGANVLTF,TGCAGTGTTGGCCGTTTGGGTGGGGCCAACGTCCTGACTTTC
16,TRBD1,TRBJ1-5,many,TRBV19,CASSPPTGVANQPQHF,TGTGCCAGTAGTCCCCCGACAGGGGTGGCCAATCAGCCCCAGCATTTT
16,.,TRBJ2-2,many,TRBV7-2,CASSLSPPGSTGELFF,TGTGCCAGCAGCTTATCCCCCCCGGGGTCCACCGGGGAGCTGTTTTTT
14,.,TRBJ2-7,once,TRBV7-7,CASSLGLGPFEQYF,TGTGCCAGCAGCTTAGGGTTAGGACCCTTCGAGCAGTACTTC
15,TRBD1,TRBJ1-1,.,TRBV7-2,CASSSPSDRAFEAFF,TGTGCCAGCAGCTCCCCCAGCGACAGGGCTTTTGAAGCTTTCTTT
12,.,TRBJ1-2,many,TRBV29-1,CSAGPGNYGYTF,TGCAGCGCAGGGCCCGGGAACTATGGCTACACCTTC
12,.,TRBJ2-1,few,TRBV20-1,CSAHRRMREQFF,TGCAGTGCCCACCGACGGATGCGTGAGCAGTTCTTC
14,TRBD1,TRBJ2-7,many,TRBV29-1,CSVVKGQGAYEQYF,TGCAGCGTCGTAAAGGGACAGGGGGCCTACGAGCAGTACTTC
15,TRBD2,TRBJ2-5,many,TRBV4-3,CASSQDWVAGETQYF,TGCGCCAGCAGCCAAGACTGGGTAGCGGGAGAGACCCAGTACTTC
11,.,TRBJ2-3,.,TRBV20-1,CSARTRDTQYF,TGCAGTGCTAGAACGCGAGATACGCAGTATTTT
16,.,TRBJ2-7,many,TRBV7-2,CASSLVGVGRSYEQYF,TGTGCCAGCAGCTTAGTTGGGGTCGGGCGGTCCTACGAGCAGTACTTC
19,TRBD2,TRBJ2-7,few,TRBV6-2/TRBV6-3,CASSHYGGGLAGGLYEQYF,TGTGCCAGCAGCCATTACGGGGGTGGACTAGCGGGTGGACTCTACGAGCAGTACTTC
16,.,TRBJ2-6,many,TRBV11-2,CASSPAGLWWANVLTF,TGTGCCAGCAGCCCGGCCGGCCTTTGGTGGGCCAACGTCCTGACTTTC
15,TRBD2,TRBJ2-5,many,TRBV5-1,CASSLGEGTQETQYF,TGCGCCAGCAGCTTGGGGGAGGGGACCCAAGAGACCCAGTACTTC
15,.,TRBJ2-7,few,TRBV20-1,CSARRLGLHSYEQYF,TGCAGTGCTAGGAGGCTCGGACTCCACTCCTACGAGCAGTACTTC
16,.,TRBJ2-7,many,TRBV6-2/TRBV6-3,CASSYWTRTPGGEQYF,TGTGCCAGCAGTTACTGGACTCGGACGCCGGGCGGGGAGCAGTACTTC
16,.,TRBJ2-1,few,TRBV4-3,CASSQEYRDAGYEQFF,TGCGCCAGCAGCCAAGAGTACCGGGACGCAGGGTATGAGCAGTTCTTC
15,TRBD1,TRBJ1-6,many,TRBV15,CATSRDRGGDSPLHF,TGTGCCACCAGCAGAGATCGAGGGGGCGATTCACCCCTCCACTTT
12,.,TRBJ1-1,many,TRBV12-3/TRBV12-4,CASRPGSAEAFF,TGTGCCAGCAGACCGGGATCGGCTGAAGCTTTCTTT
15,.,TRBJ1-1,many,TRBV20-1,CSARDGRGLRAEAFF,TGCAGTGCTAGAGATGGAAGGGGGTTGAGGGCTGAAGCTTTCTTT
14,.,TRBJ2-7,.,TRBV19,CASSIVAATYEQYF,TGTGCCAGTAGTATTGTAGCGGCAACCTACGAGCAGTACTTC